This T cell receptor (beta chain) came from a study of blood T cells in healthy people across ages. The study's findings and limits: It was not known whether donors were CMV positive (a possible confounder of expanded clonotype changes).

Worth noting for this clonotype: The target antigen is unknown. Just one base apart from a much larger clone, this may be a read error.

This CDR3 has 12 residues. V lost 3 bases and J 4 bases, leaving 3 bases between the germline ends. Germline-derived CDR1 and CDR2 are SGHTA and FQGNSA. Donors were systemically healthy Caucasian individuals from Russia aged roughly 6 to 95 years. Per sample, no less than 6 micrograms of total RNA were extracted. Primers used in a second PCR of roughly 6 to 12 cycles were a sample-barcoded 5' primer and a J-beta primer mix. Each cDNA molecule carried a tag from a template-switch adaptor that contained 12 random nucleotides. Each CDR3 protein is one row after TCRdb ran MiXCR on the 5' RACE reads. This table holds 550,000 to 800,000 distinct CDR3 sequences, approximately 30% found once.

The specimen was blood. The chain combines TRBV7-2 with TRBJ1-4; D is unresolved. This TCR came from a woman aged 80 or over in good health. CDR3 in amino acids: CASSLGNEKLFF. In DNA, the CDR3 is TGTGCCAGCAGCTTGGGTAATGAAAAACTGTTTTTT.